The clone carrying this TCR beta chain was detected only a few times. This specimen comes from a study of early T cells in non-severe SARS-CoV-2 infection. One entry per CDR3 protein results from TCRdb running MiXCR on the 5' RACE reads. The table includes about 76,000 distinct CDR3 sequences, about a sixth detected once. Sequenced sample: whole blood. The sequence was collected from an adult who was a healthcare worker with PCR-confirmed SARS-CoV-2 infection or an uninfected control (not recorded which).

In DNA, the CDR3 is TGTGCCAGCAGCCCGGACACCCCCTATGGCTACACCTTC. It translates to CASSPDTPYGYTF. This chain connects TRBV12-3 or TRBV12-4 to TRBJ1-2; weak D call: TRBD1 (5 bases). With 6 bases removed from V and 4 bases from J, the gap between germline ends came to 12 bases. The CDR3 length is 13 residues.